This T cell receptor beta chain comes out of a study of tumor-infiltrating lymphocytes in localized non-small cell lung cancer. Study overall: The cohort mixed smokers and never-smokers, several histologies, and some post-neoadjuvant-chemotherapy samples. Each patient gave resected tumor and non-adjacent uninvolved lung tissue. Study-wide results and limits: No T-cell fraction difference was seen between IM1 and IM2 tumors. Tumors had more T cell infiltration than uninvolved lung, per TCRbeta sequencing and CD3 counts.

V dropped 1 base and J dropped 3; count of bases not matched to a gene: 8. The CDR3 is made up of 16 amino acids. Germline V gives CDR1 LGHNA, CDR2 YSLEER. The sample holds a few counts of this clone. Its specificity is unknown. Produced via immunoSEQ multiplex PCR; TCRdb's table is partial and in-frame only. The table has 7,000 or so clones, around three quarters seen once. This chain uses TRBV4-3 with TRBJ2-7; 8 bases line up with TRBD2. This clonotype was sampled from a human donor with non-small cell lung cancer. Sequences were obtained from uninvolved lung tissue not adjacent to the tumor. The CDR3 region has the DNA TGCGCCAGCAGCCAAGGATTGGTAGCGGGATACTACGAGCAGTACTTC. The encoded protein is CASSQGLVAGYYEQYF.